Described below is a single TCR beta chain sequence and its context. Its specificity is not known. Germline CDR1 is GTSNPN and CDR2 is SVGIG (reference sequence). The CDR3 covers 11 residues. V lost 4 bases and J lost 3, with 6 bases in between. The entry originates in a study of shared clonotypes between healthy human individuals. Across the study: Three plates were used per donor for CD4 naive, three for CD4 memory, two for CD8 naive and one for CD8 memory.

Study-wide results and caveats: What naive subsets generally showed was a larger estimated richness than memory subsets showed.

TCRdb keeps only in-frame clones here, not all; method: immunoSEQ multiplex PCR. The table records some 1.5 million clones, more than 95% of them present only once. There were only Caucasian adults among the donors, and all lived in Nashville, Tennessee. The sample comprised naive CD4+ T cells sorted from blood. Subset in this sample: CD45RA+ positively selected. The clonotype was recovered from a man aged 30-40 years in good health. This chain links TRBV30 with TRBJ2-5; tentatively, D is TRBD1 (6 bases). The CDR3 DNA is TGTGCCTGGAAGGGGGAAGAGACCCAGTACTTC. This codes for CAWKGEETQYF.